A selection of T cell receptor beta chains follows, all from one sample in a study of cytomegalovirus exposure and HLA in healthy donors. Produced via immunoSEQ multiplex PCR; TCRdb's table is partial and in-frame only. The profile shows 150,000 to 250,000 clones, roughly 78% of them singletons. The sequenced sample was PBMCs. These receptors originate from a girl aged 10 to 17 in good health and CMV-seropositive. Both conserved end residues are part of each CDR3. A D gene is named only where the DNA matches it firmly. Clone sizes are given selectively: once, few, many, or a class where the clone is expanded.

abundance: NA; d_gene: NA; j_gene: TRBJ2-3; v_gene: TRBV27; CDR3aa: CASRDSGETQYF; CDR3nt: TGTGCCAGCAGAGACTCTGGGGAGACGCAGTATTTT
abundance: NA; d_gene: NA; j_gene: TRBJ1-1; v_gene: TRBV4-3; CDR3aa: CASSFQRELVTEAFF; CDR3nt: TGCGCCAGCAGCTTCCAGAGGGAGCTCGTAACTGAAGCTTTCTTT
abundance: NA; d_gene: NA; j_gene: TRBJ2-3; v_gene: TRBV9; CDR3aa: CASNRDPAGWGFTDTQYF; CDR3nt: TGTGCCAGCAACCGAGATCCCGCAGGGTGGGGTTTCACAGATACGCAGTATTTT
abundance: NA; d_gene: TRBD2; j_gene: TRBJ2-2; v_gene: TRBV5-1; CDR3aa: CASSSLAGANTGELFF; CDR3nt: TGCGCCAGCAGCAGTTTAGCGGGGGCGAACACCGGGGAGCTGTTTTTT
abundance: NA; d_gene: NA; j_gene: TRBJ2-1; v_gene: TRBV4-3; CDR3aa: CASSQDVSPGHLAPTYEQFF; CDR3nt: TGCGCCAGCAGCCAAGATGTGTCGCCCGGTCACCTAGCCCCTACCTATGAGCAGTTCTTC
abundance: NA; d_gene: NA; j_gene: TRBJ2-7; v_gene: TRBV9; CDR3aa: CASSPGQRGLSYEQYF; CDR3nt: TGTGCCAGCAGCCCAGGACAGAGGGGCCTCTCCTACGAGCAGTACTTC
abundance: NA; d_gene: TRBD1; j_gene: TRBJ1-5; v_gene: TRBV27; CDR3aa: CASRGTGGNQPQHF; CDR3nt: TGTGCCAGCAGGGGGACAGGAGGCAATCAGCCCCAGCATTTT
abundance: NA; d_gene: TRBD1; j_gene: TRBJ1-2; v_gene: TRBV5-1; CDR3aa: CASSERDRAIGGYTF; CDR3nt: TGCGCCAGCAGCGAAAGGGACAGGGCCATCGGTGGCTACACCTTC
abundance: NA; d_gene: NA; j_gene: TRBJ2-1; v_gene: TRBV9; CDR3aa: CASSDTGGDGFFHEQFF; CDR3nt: TGTGCCAGCAGCGACACAGGGGGGGACGGATTTTTCCATGAGCAGTTCTTC
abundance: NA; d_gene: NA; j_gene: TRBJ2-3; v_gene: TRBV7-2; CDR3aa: CASSLPGTSLTDTQYF; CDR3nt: TGTGCCAGCAGCTTACCCGGGACTTCACTTACAGATACGCAGTATTTT
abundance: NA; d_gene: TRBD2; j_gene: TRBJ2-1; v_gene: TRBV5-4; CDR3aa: CASSFAGGAYNEQFF; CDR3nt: TGTGCCAGCAGCTTTGCGGGGGGAGCGTACAATGAGCAGTTCTTC
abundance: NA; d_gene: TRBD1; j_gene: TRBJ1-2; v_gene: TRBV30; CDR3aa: CAWSPPGTGLTNYGYTF; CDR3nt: TGTGCCTGGAGTCCCCCCGGGACAGGGCTTACTAACTATGGCTACACCTTC
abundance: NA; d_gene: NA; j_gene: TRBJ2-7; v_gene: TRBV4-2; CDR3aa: CASSQSIGGAYEQYF; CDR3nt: TGTGCCAGCAGCCAATCAATCGGAGGGGCCTACGAGCAGTACTTC
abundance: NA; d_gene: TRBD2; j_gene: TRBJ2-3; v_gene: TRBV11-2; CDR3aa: CASSHKAGGPTDTQYF; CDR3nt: TGTGCCAGCAGCCACAAAGCGGGGGGGCCGACAGATACGCAGTATTTT
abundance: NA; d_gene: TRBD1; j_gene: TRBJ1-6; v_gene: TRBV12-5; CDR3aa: CASDSGQGNNSPLHF; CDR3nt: TGTGCTAGTGACTCTGGACAGGGGAATAATTCACCCCTCCACTTT
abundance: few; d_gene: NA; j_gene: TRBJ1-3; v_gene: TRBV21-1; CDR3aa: CASSKTLGVRGNTIYF; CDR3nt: TGTGCCAGCAGCAAGACTCTAGGGGTTCGCGGAAACACCATATATTTT
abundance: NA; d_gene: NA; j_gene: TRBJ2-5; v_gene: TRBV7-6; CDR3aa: CASSLGRNGETQYF; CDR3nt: TGTGCCAGCAGCTTAGGCAGGAACGGAGAGACCCAGTACTTC
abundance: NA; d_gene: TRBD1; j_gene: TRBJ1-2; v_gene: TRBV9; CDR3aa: CASSDTTGDGYGYTF; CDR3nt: TGTGCCAGCAGCGATACGACAGGGGACGGCTATGGCTACACCTTC
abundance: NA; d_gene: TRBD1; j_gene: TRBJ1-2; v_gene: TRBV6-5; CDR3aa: CASSEGTGGYTF; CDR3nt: TGTGCCAGCAGTGAGGGGACAGGGGGCTACACCTTC
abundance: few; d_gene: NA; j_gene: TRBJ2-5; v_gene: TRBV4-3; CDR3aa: CASSQEHTEGTQYF; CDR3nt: TGCGCCAGCAGCCAAGAACACACGGAGGGGACCCAGTACTTC
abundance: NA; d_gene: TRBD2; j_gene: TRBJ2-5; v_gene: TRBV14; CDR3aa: CASSQAPPLAGGTQETQYF; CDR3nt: TGTGCCAGCAGCCAAGCCCCTCCCTTGGCGGGGGGAACGCAAGAGACCCAGTACTTC
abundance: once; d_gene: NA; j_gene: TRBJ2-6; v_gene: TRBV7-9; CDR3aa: CASSLESGGNVLTF; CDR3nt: TGTGCCAGCAGCTTAGAGTCCGGAGGCAACGTCCTGACTTTC
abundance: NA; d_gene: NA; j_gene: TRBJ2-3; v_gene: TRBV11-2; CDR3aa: CASSPSSDTQYF; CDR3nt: TGTGCCAGCAGCCCGAGTTCAGATACGCAGTATTTT
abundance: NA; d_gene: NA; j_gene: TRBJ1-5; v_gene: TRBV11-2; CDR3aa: CASSLGGQGNQPQHF; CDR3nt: TGTGCCAGCAGCTTAGGGGGGCAGGGAAATCAGCCCCAGCATTTT
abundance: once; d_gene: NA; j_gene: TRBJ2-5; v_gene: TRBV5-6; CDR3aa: CASSLAGVQETQYF; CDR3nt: TGTGCCAGCAGCTTGGCGGGGGTGCAAGAGACCCAGTACTTC
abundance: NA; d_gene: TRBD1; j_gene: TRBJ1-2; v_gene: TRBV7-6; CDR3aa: CASSATGQGYSGYTF; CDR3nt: TGTGCCAGCAGCGCGACAGGACAGGGGTATTCTGGCTACACCTTC
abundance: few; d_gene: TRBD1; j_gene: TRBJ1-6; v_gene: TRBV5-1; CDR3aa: CASSWGDRDNSPLHF; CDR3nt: TGCGCCAGCAGCTGGGGGGACAGGGACAATTCACCCCTCCACTTT
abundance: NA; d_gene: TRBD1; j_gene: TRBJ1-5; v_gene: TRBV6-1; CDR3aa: CASSESRTGDQPQHF; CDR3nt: TGTGCCAGCAGTGAAAGCAGGACAGGTGATCAGCCCCAGCATTTT
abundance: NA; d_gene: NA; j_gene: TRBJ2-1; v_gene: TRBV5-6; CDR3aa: CASSLVPEDEQFF; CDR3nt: TGTGCCAGCAGCTTGGTGCCCGAGGATGAGCAGTTCTTC
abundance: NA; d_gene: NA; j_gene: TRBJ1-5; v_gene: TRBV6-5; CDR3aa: CASSPQVYSNQPQHF; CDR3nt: TGTGCCAGCAGTCCACAGGTTTATAGCAATCAGCCCCAGCATTTT
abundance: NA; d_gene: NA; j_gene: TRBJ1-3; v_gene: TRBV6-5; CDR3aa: CASSYGREPGNTIYF; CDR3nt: TGTGCCAGCAGTTACGGCCGGGAGCCAGGAAACACCATATATTTT
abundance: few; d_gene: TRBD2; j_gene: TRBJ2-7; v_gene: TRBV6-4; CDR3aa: CASSDSKSGGRSYEQYF; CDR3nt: TGTGCCAGCAGTGACTCAAAAAGCGGGGGGCGCTCCTACGAGCAGTACTTC
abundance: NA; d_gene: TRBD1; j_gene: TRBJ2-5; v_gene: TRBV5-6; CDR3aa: CASSEAGGEETQYF; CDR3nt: TGTGCCAGCAGCGAGGCAGGGGGCGAAGAGACCCAGTACTTC
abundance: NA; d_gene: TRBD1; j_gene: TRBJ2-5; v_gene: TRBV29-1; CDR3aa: CSVRQGASEETQYF; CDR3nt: TGCAGCGTCCGACAGGGGGCTTCGGAGGAGACCCAGTACTTC
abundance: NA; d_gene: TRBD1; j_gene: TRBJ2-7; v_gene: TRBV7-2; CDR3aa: CASSLRTGLDEQYF; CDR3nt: TGTGCCAGCAGCTTAAGGACAGGGTTAGACGAGCAGTACTTC
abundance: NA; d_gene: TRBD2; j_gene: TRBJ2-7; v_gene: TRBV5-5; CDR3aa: CASSPPGAGGQREQYF; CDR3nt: TGTGCCAGCAGCCCCCCGGGGGCGGGGGGGCAACGGGAGCAGTACTTC
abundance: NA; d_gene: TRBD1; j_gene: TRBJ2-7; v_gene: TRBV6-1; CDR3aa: CASSVGVAGQGSYEQYF; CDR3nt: TGTGCCAGCAGTGTTGGTGTGGCAGGACAGGGATCCTACGAGCAGTACTTC
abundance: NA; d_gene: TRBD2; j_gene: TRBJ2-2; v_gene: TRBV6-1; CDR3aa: CASSEVAGGPGELFF; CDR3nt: TGTGCCAGCAGTGAGGTAGCGGGGGGGCCCGGGGAGCTGTTTTTT
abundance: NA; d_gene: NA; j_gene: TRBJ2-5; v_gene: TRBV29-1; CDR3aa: CSARISPETQYF; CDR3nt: TGCAGCGCCCGGATTAGCCCGGAGACCCAGTACTTC
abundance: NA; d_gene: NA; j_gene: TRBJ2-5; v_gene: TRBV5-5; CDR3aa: CASSFSPGYQETQYF; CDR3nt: TGTGCCAGCAGCTTCTCCCCCGGGTACCAAGAGACCCAGTACTTC
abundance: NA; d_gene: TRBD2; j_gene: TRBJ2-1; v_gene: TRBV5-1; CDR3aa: CASSLGAGGHFNEQFF; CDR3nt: TGCGCCAGCAGCTTGGGTGCGGGGGGGCATTTCAATGAGCAGTTCTTC
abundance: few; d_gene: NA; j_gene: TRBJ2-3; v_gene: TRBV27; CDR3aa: CASSLWGGATDTQYF; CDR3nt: TGTGCCAGCAGTTTATGGGGGGGGGCCACAGATACGCAGTATTTT
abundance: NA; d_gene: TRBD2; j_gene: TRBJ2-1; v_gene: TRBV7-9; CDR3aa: CASSLATSGFPSYNEQFF; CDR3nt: TGTGCCAGCAGCTTAGCTACTAGCGGGTTCCCTTCCTACAATGAGCAGTTCTTC
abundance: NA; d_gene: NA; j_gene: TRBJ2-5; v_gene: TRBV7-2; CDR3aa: CASSLGAEETQYF; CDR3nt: TGTGCCAGCAGCCTGGGGGCTGAAGAGACCCAGTACTTC
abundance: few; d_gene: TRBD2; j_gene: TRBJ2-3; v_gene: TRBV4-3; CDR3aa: CASSQERGSGGDTQYF; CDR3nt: TGCGCCAGCAGCCAAGAGCGGGGTAGCGGGGGAGATACGCAGTATTTT
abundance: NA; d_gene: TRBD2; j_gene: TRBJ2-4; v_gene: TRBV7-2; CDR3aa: CASSLATRTSGPGGIQYF; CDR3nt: TGTGCCAGCAGCCTAGCCACCCGGACTAGCGGCCCCGGGGGCATTCAGTACTTC
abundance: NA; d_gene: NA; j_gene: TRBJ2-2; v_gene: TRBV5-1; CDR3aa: CASSLGGPRAAGELFF; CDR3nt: TGCGCCAGCAGCTTGGGGGGTCCCCGAGCGGCCGGGGAGCTGTTTTTT
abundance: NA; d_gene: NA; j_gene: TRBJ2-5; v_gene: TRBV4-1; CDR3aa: CASSHPAEGQETQYF; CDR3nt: TGCGCCAGCAGCCATCCTGCAGAGGGCCAAGAGACCCAGTACTTC
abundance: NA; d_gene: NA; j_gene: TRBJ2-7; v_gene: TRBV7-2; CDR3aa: CASNSAVSSYEQYF; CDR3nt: TGTGCCAGCAATTCAGCGGTAAGCTCCTACGAGCAGTACTTC
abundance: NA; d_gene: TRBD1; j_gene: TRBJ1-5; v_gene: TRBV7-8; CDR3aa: CASSLQGAYQPQHF; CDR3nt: TGTGCCAGCAGCTTACAGGGGGCGTACCAACCCCAGCATTTT
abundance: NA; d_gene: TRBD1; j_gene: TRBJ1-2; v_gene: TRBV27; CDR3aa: CASRKQGAGGYTF; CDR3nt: TGTGCCAGCCGAAAACAGGGGGCGGGGGGCTACACCTTC